The 32 T cell receptor beta chains reported below all come from one sample, sequenced in a study of T-cell reconstitution after alpha-beta-depleted transplantation in children. Preparation of the TCRbeta library involved a method that used unique molecular identifiers. TCRdb independently ran MiXCR on the PCR reads; one entry per CDR3 protein. The top ten clones hold about 35% of a sample with 610,000 or so distinct CDR3 sequences, 25% to 30% of them seen once. Sequences were derived from PBMCs, sampled before TCRalphabeta/CD19-depleted stem cell transplant. The receptors derive from a boy younger than two with Wiskott-Aldrich syndrome, due to receive a stem cell transplant.

The chain is built from TRBV7-3 and TRBJ2-1; D gene uncertain. The CDR3 is made up of 13 amino acids. Germline lookup yields CDR1 SGHTA and CDR2 FQGTGA. The V end was cut by 1 base, the J end by 9 bases, with 10 bases between. The CDR3 sequence is CASSLIGASEQFF. The CDR3 DNA follows: TGTGCCAGCAGCTTAATCGGCGCTAGTGAGCAGTTCTTC.

This clonotype occurred a few times. The rearrangement links TRBV15 to TRBJ2-5; TRBD2 matches at 7 bases. CDR1 and CDR2 from the germline V gene are LNHNV and YYDKDF (reference sequence). The CDR3 is 13 residues long. The ends lost 5 bases at V and 6 bases at J; junction bases unmatched: 6. For the CDR3, the DNA is TGTGCCACCAGCCCGCTAGCGGCCAAGACCCAGTACTTC. Its protein product is CATSPLAAKTQYF.

This clonotype was counted once. This chain links TRBV20-1 with TRBJ2-2; a weak D match, TRBD1 (7 bases). The CDR3 contains 17 residues. Germline V gives CDR1 DFQATT, CDR2 SNEGSKA (reference sequence). Trimming left V 1 base short and J 4 bases short, with 19 bases between. The CDR3 is CSARGNRGIAATGELFF. The CDR3 DNA is TGCAGTGCTAGAGGGAACAGGGGAATAGCGGCCACCGGGGAGCTGTTTTTT.

This clonotype was observed a single time. This rearrangement joins TRBV27 to TRBJ2-7; D not resolved. Germline assignment: CDR1 MNHEY and CDR2 SMNVEV (reference sequence). CDR3 length: 14 amino acids. Trimming took off 8 bases at V and 2 bases at J, with 16 bases between the two ends. CDR3 in DNA: TGTGCCAGCGCCGACGGTCCCTTTACCTACGAGCAGTACTTC. Translating gives CASADGPFTYEQYF.

The CDR3 DNA reads TGTGCCAGCAGCCAAGGGACAGGAAACACCATATATTTT. Translation gives CASSQGTGNTIYF. The V call is TRBV3-1, the J call TRBJ1-3; D may be TRBD1 (5 bases). Trimming left V 1 base short and J 4 bases short, with 5 bases between. The CDR3 extends over 13 amino acids. Germline V gene data show CDR1 as LGHDT and CDR2 as YNNKEL (reference sequence).

The V call is TRBV5-1, the J call TRBJ1-1, with D hard to call. Trimming removed 0 bases at V and 6 bases at J, with 12 bases between. The CDR3 extends over 14 amino acids. Germline CDR1 SGHRS, CDR2 YFSETQ. The CDR3 loop reads CASSLDPLSAEAFF. CDR3 coding DNA: TGCGCCAGCAGCTTGGATCCCCTTAGCGCTGAAGCTTTCTTT.

This sequence joins TRBV5-1 and TRBJ2-3, with TRBD2 as a possible D gene (6 bases). From germline, CDR1 is SGHRS and CDR2 YFSETQ. Trimming took off 1 base at V and 4 bases at J, with 22 bases between the two ends. There are 18 residues in the CDR3. The CDR3 here is CASSLFNMGGPSPDTQYF. The CDR3 DNA reads TGCGCCAGCAGCTTGTTTAATATGGGGGGACCCTCCCCAGATACGCAGTATTTT. Combining the CDR3 with reference TRBV5-1 and TRBJ2-3 gives the whole variable domain KAGVTQTPRYLIKTRGQQVTLSCSPISGHRSVSWYQQTPGQGLQFLFEYFSETQRNKGNFPGRFSGRQFSNSRSEMNVSTLELGDSALYLCASSLFNMGGPSPDTQYFGPGTRLTVL.

This clonotype was found a few times. V usage is TRBV5-1 and J usage is TRBJ2-2; 10 positions match TRBD1. Germline V gene data show CDR1 as SGHRS and CDR2 as YFSETQ. This CDR3 spans 16 amino acids. V gave up 0 bases and J gave up 6 bases; unmatched junction bases: 5. CDR3 sequence: CASSLAGQGNAGELFF. CDR3 nucleotides: TGCGCCAGCAGCTTGGCGGGACAGGGGAATGCCGGGGAGCTGTTTTTT.

This sequence joins TRBV29-1 and TRBJ2-5; 14 bases are a match to TRBD2. CDR1 and CDR2 (germline): SQVTM, ANQGSEA. J lost 4 bases, V lost 6 bases, and 4 bases had no gene match. This CDR3 is 14 amino acids long. The CDR3 sequence is CSVEGLAGVETQYF. In DNA form, the CDR3 reads TGCAGCGTCGAGGGACTAGCGGGAGTAGAGACCCAGTACTTC. The variable domain in full, with the rest retrieved from reference TRBV29-1 and TRBJ2-5, is SAVISQKPSRDICQRGTSLTIQCQVDSQVTMMFWYRQQPGQSLTLIATANQGSEATYESGFVIDKFPISRPNLTFSTLTVSNMSPEDSSIYLCSVEGLAGVETQYFGPGTRLLVL.

This clonotype was recorded a few times. The chain carries TRBV29-1 and TRBJ2-1, with 9 bases lining up with TRBD2. The CDR3 has 14 residues. V lost 7 bases to trimming and J lost 6 bases; unmatched junction nucleotides: 10. Germline-derived CDR1 and CDR2 are SQVTM and ANQGSEA. The CDR3 here is CSAASAGGLNEQFF. The CDR3 DNA reads TGCAGCGCCGCCTCAGCGGGAGGACTCAATGAGCAGTTCTTC.

This clonotype was counted only a few times. This chain joins TRBV5-1 and TRBJ2-2; 9 bases line up with TRBD1. The length of the CDR3 is 15 residues. V lost 2 bases and J lost 6; bases outside the gene matches: 5. CDR1 and CDR2 (germline): SGHRS, YFSETQ. In nucleotides, the CDR3 is TGCGCCAGCAGCTTAAGGACAGGGGATGCCGGGGAGCTGTTTTTT. Amino acid sequence: CASSLRTGDAGELFF.

This clonotype was seen just once. The chain has TRBV5-1 and TRBJ2-1; no clear D gene. There are 17 residues in the CDR3. V lost 4 bases and J 0 bases, leaving 17 bases between the germline ends. Germline V gene sequence: CDR1 SGHRS, CDR2 YFSETQ. In nucleotides, the CDR3 is TGCGCCAGCAGCACCCACACGGGCGGAAGCTCCTACAATGAGCAGTTCTTC. Its protein product is CASSTHTGGSSYNEQFF.

CDR3 nucleotide sequence: TGTGCCAGCAGCCACAGAAGGCATAGGAACACTGAAGCTTTCTTT. Translation: CASSHRRHRNTEAFF. This chain joins TRBV7-9 and TRBJ1-1; D unclear. The V end was cut by 5 bases, the J end by 1 base, with 14 bases between. Germline-derived CDR1 and CDR2 are SEHNR and FQNEAQ (reference sequence). The CDR3 loop spans 15 amino acids.

The chain recombines TRBV11-2 with TRBJ1-3; D remains unclear. CDR1 and CDR2 from the germline V gene are SGHAT and FQNNGV. Trimming cost V 5 bases and J 1 base, with 12 bases left between them. The length of the CDR3 is 15 residues. CDR3 sequence (DNA): TGTGCCAGCAGCCACTATGCGCAGTCTGGAAACACCATATATTTT. Its protein product is CASSHYAQSGNTIYF.

This chain links TRBV20-1 with TRBJ2-3; D gene unclear. V was pared by 3 bases and J by 1 base, with 14 bases between. Per germline, CDR1 DFQATT and CDR2 SNEGSKA (reference sequence). The CDR3 totals 15 residues. The CDR3 loop reads CSARRPTGGTDTQYF. The CDR3 DNA reads as TGCAGTGCTAGGAGGCCCACTGGGGGCACAGATACGCAGTATTTT.

In this sample, this clonotype turned up a few times. This chain joins TRBV11-2 and TRBJ2-3, with TRBD2 matching over 14 bases. CDR1 and CDR2 from the germline V gene are SGHAT and FQNNGV. The CDR3 sequence is 17 residues long. J lost 2 bases, V lost 5 bases, and 6 bases had no gene match. Here the CDR3 reads CASSLRLAGGTTDTQYF. In DNA form, the CDR3 reads TGTGCCAGCAGCCTGAGACTAGCGGGAGGGACCACAGATACGCAGTATTTT. Based on the CDR3 plus reference TRBV11-2 and TRBJ2-3, the full variable domain is EAGVAQSPRYKIIEKRQSVAFWCNPISGHATLYWYQQILGQGPKLLIQFQNNGVVDDSQLPKDRFSAERLKGVDSTLKIQPAKLEDSAVYLCASSLRLAGGTTDTQYFGPGTRLTVL.

Concerning this clonotype itself: At one boundary the junction diverges from the germline segment, which might be a read error. The chain joins TRBV28 to TRBJ2-7; perhaps TRBD2 as D (5 bases). The CDR3 totals 15 residues. Germline CDR1 is MDHEN and CDR2 is SYDVKM. Written as DNA, the CDR3 is TGTGCCAGCAGTTTTCACTCTCGAGGGTATTACGAGCAGTACTTT. Translated: CASSFHSRGYYEQYF.

The V and J genes are TRBV9 and TRBJ1-1; 9 positions agree with TRBD1. With 4 bases clipped from V and 2 bases from J, the junction kept 6 bases outside the gene matches. This CDR3 has 15 amino acids. Germline V lookup: CDR1 SGDLS, CDR2 YYNGEE. The CDR3 DNA reads TGTGCCAGCAGCTTGGGACAGGGTTTCAACACTGAAGCTTTCTTT. It codes for CASSLGQGFNTEAFF.

A few counts support this clonotype. This chain joins TRBV14 and TRBJ2-7; TRBD2 matches at 12 bases. The V gene end was trimmed by 4 bases and the J gene end by 2 bases; junction bases not matched to a gene: 9. The germline gives CDR1 SGHDN, CDR2 FVKESK. The CDR3 is 17 amino acids. CDR3 sequence: CASSRSSGRVIAYEQYF. The CDR3 region has the DNA TGTGCCAGCAGCCGATCTAGCGGGAGGGTAATCGCCTACGAGCAGTACTTC.

The J gene is TRBJ1-1, the V gene TRBV20-1; possible D gene TRBD1, 5 bases. The CDR3 extends over 13 amino acids. Trimming took 6 bases from V and 4 from J, leaving 15 bases between them. Germline CDR1 reads DFQATT; CDR2 reads SNEGSKA (reference sequence). The CDR3 here is CSARRSGPTEAFF. The CDR3, as DNA: TGCAGTGCCCGAAGGTCGGGGCCCACTGAAGCTTTCTTT.

This chain links TRBV5-1 with TRBJ2-5; the match to TRBD2 covers 9 bases. In germline, CDR1 is SGHRS, CDR2 YFSETQ. V dropped 2 bases and J dropped 5; count of bases not matched to a gene: 1. The CDR3 is 13 amino acids. The CDR3 DNA reads TGCGCCAGCAGCTTCGGACTAGCGGAGACCCAGTACTTC. Its translation: CASSFGLAETQYF.

The DNA of the CDR3 is TGCAGTGCTAGACCAGGGCACACCGGGGAGCTGTTTTTT. Its protein product is CSARPGHTGELFF. The chain carries TRBV20-1 and TRBJ2-2; D may be TRBD1 (5 bases). V was shortened by 2 bases and J by 3 bases, with 7 bases between the two germline ends. CDR1 is DFQATT, CDR2 SNEGSKA, per germline (reference sequence). CDR3 length: 13 residues.

This CDR3 reads CASSLFRVSEAFF. The CDR3 DNA sequence: TGCGCCAGCAGCTTGTTCAGGGTTTCTGAAGCTTTCTTT. The chain employs TRBV5-1 and TRBJ1-1; D perhaps matches TRBD1 (5 bases). Germline loops: CDR1 SGHRS, CDR2 YFSETQ. The CDR3 has 13 amino acids. The germline V and J ends were trimmed by 1 base and 6 bases, with 10 bases remaining between them.

The sample holds a few counts of this clonotype. The chain is built from TRBV28 and TRBJ2-1; D unresolved. The CDR3 has 12 amino acids. The V gene lost 1 base and the J gene lost 9 bases, with 7 bases spanning the gap. The germline gives CDR1 MDHEN, CDR2 SYDVKM. The CDR3 reads CASSLLQTEQFF. Written as DNA, the CDR3 is TGTGCCAGCAGTTTATTGCAAACTGAGCAGTTCTTC.

The V call is TRBV6-1, the J call TRBJ2-7; no reliable D call. V was pared by 6 bases and J by 5 bases, with 8 bases between. Per germline, CDR1 MNHNS and CDR2 SASEGT. CDR3 length: 11 amino acids. The DNA of the CDR3 is TGTGCCAGCAGACGAGTCCACGAGCAGTACTTC. The encoded protein is CASRRVHEQYF.

This clonotype occurred many times. The genes are TRBV12-3 or TRBV12-4 and TRBJ2-5; TRBD2 aligns across 12 bases. V was clipped by 2 bases and J by 5 bases; unmatched bases: 3. The CDR3 is 15 residues long. CDR3 DNA sequence: TGTGCCAGCAGTTTACTAGCGGGAGGGCGCGAGACCCAGTACTTC. It codes for CASSLLAGGRETQYF.

The table lists this clonotype with a few counts. The genes are TRBV10-3 and TRBJ2-7; TRBD2 matches 14 bases. This CDR3 comprises 15 residues. Germline CDR1 and CDR2: ENHRY and SYGVKD. Trimming cost V 6 bases and J 5 bases; bases outside gene matches: 6. CDR3 sequence: CAISQTSGRAHEQYF. CDR3 nucleotide sequence: TGTGCCATCAGCCAGACTAGCGGGAGGGCGCACGAGCAGTACTTC.

V and J are TRBV18 and TRBJ1-6; TRBD1 is a possible D gene (5 bases). Germline CDR1 reads KGHSH; CDR2 reads LQKENI. There are 15 residues in the CDR3. V lost 0 bases and J lost 6, with 9 bases in between. DNA of the CDR3: TGTGCCAGCTCACCACCCGGGGCAATTAATTCACCCCTCCACTTT. Residues: CASSPPGAINSPLHF.

This clonotype was seen a few times. The chain combines TRBV28 with TRBJ2-7; D gene ambiguous. Trimming left V 6 bases short and J 9 bases short, with 21 bases between. This CDR3 has 14 residues. Germline V gene data show CDR1 as MDHEN and CDR2 as SYDVKM. CDR3 nucleotide sequence: TGTGCCAGCAGGCCATATCTAGAGCGATCCGGGCAGTACTTC. It encodes CASRPYLERSGQYF. Based on the CDR3 plus reference TRBV28 and TRBJ2-7, the full variable domain is DVKVTQSSRYLVKRTGEKVFLECVQDMDHENMFWYRQDPGLGLRLIYFSYDVKMKEKGDIPEGYSVSREKKERFSLILESASTNQTSMYLCASRPYLERSGQYFGPGTRLTVT.

This chain links TRBV20-1 with TRBJ1-5; tentative D call: TRBD1 (5 bases). Germline CDR1 is DFQATT and CDR2 is SNEGSKA (reference sequence). The CDR3 extends over 14 amino acids. Trimming stripped 0 bases from V and 7 bases from J, with 13 bases between. The CDR3 nucleotides read TGCAGTGCTAGAGATTGGGCAGGGTTACAGCCCCAGCATTTT. Amino acid sequence: CSARDWAGLQPQHF.

The chain recombines TRBV10-3 with TRBJ2-1, with unresolved D. This CDR3 comprises 17 residues. The V and J ends lost 0 bases and 2 bases respectively, with 14 bases between them. The germline CDR1 and CDR2 sequences are ENHRY and SYGVKD. The CDR3 DNA follows: TGTGCCATCAGTGAGTCAGCTGAGAGAACCACCTACAATGAGCAGTTCTTC. It is translated as CAISESAERTTYNEQFF.

There are a few counts of this clonotype. The chain uses TRBV20-1 and TRBJ2-1; D ambiguous. The CDR3 sequence is 17 residues long. CDR1 and CDR2 (germline): DFQATT, SNEGSKA (reference sequence). With 5 bases removed from V and 1 base from J, the gap between germline ends came to 21 bases. CDR3 sequence: CSAPRPDLGRSYNEQFF. CDR3 bases: TGCAGTGCTCCTCGGCCTGATCTAGGTCGGTCCTACAATGAGCAGTTCTTC.